This TCR beta chain was retrieved from a study of OX40 agonist ivuxolimab in advanced cancers. On the study more broadly: Patients undergoing dose escalation presented with hepatocellular carcinoma, melanoma, renal cell or head and neck cancer. Prior anti-PD-1, anti-PD-L1 or anti-CTLA-4 therapy did not bar entry, and about 38% had some.

About this clone itself: Its antigen is not known.

V shed 0 bases, J shed 1 base, and the junction held 6 bases outside the gene matches. Germline-derived CDR1 and CDR2 are LGHNA and YSLEER. The CDR3 totals 16 residues. Findings of the study overall: Among the lowest peripheral clonal expansion occurred in 0.1-3.0 mg/kg partial responders. Some nonresponders likewise displayed low normalized T-cell clonal expansion.

Profiled with immunoSEQ multiplex PCR; TCRdb holds only in-frame clones, not every one. Of approximately 94,000 clones listed, roughly 90% are singletons. The sequences come from CD4+ or CD8+ T cells sorted from blood, collected in a trial of the OX40 agonist ivuxolimab. This receptor was taken from an adult with an advanced solid tumor such as melanoma, head and neck, liver or kidney cancer. The chain is built from TRBV4-3 and TRBJ2-7, with 7 positions matching TRBD1. CDR3 nucleotide sequence: TGCGCCAGCAGCCAAGATTGGACAGGAGCATCCTACGAGCAGTACTTC. Residues: CASSQDWTGASYEQYF.